Sequencing of this TCR beta chain was carried out in a study of blood T cell repertoires in COVID-19. Study context: Sites across the United States, Italy and Spain contributed samples from acute and convalescent COVID-19. T cells, B-cell-depleted T cells, or PBMCs supplied cDNA or gDNA.

Germline CDR1 reads SGDLS; CDR2 reads YYNGEE. With 0 bases removed from V and 4 bases from J, the gap between germline ends came to 5 bases. This CDR3 has 14 amino acids. The method was immunoSEQ multiplex PCR; TCRdb's version includes in-frame clones alone and lacks a portion of them. The sample lists around 140,000 clones, more than 60% seen once, with roughly 2% in the top ten. Sequenced: peripheral blood. This clonotype was sampled from a woman aged 60 to 75 with acute or convalescent COVID-19. The rearrangement uses TRBV9 and TRBJ1-6; a possible D gene is TRBD1 (5 bases). CDR3: CASSVGQYNSPLHF. The DNA for the CDR3 is TGTGCCAGCAGCGTAGGACAGTATAATTCACCCCTCCACTTT.